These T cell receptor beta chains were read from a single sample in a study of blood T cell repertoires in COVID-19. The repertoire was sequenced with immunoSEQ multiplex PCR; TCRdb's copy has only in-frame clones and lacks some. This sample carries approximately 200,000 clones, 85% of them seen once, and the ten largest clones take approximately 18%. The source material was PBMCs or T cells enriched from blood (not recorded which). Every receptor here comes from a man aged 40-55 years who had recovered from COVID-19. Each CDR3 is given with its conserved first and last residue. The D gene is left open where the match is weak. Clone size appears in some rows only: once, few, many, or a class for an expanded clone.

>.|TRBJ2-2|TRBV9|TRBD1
TGTGCCAGCAGCGAGGGGGCAGGGTGGACCGGGGAGCTGTTTTTT
CASSEGAGWTGELFF
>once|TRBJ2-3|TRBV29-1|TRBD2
TGCAGCGTTTCAGTAACGGGAGGAGATACGCAGTATTTT
CSVSVTGGDTQYF
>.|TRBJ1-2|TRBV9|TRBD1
TGTGCCAGCAGCCCGGGACAGGGGAACTATGGCTACACCTTC
CASSPGQGNYGYTF
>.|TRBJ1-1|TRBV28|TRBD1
TGTGCCAGCAGTCCGCGACAGGGTTTTGTCGCTGAAGCTTTCTTT
CASSPRQGFVAEAFF
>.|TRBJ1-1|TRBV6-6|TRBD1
TGTGCCAGCAACCGACAGGGGGACACTGAAGCTTTCTTT
CASNRQGDTEAFF
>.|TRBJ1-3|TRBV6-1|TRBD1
TGTGCCAGCAGTGAAGGACAGGGGGTTCCACTCTCTGGAAACACCATATATTTT
CASSEGQGVPLSGNTIYF
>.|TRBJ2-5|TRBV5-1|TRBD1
TGCGCCAGCAGCTCGGGACAGGTCGCATCCGAGACCCAGTACTTC
CASSSGQVASETQYF
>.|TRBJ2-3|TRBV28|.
TGTGCCAGCAGTTCCAGCGGTGGCACAGATACGCAGTATTTT
CASSSSGGTDTQYF
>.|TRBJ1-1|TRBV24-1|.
TGTGCCACCAGTGATTTGCCCAGGAACCCTGAAGCTTTCTTT
CATSDLPRNPEAFF
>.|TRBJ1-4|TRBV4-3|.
TGCGCCAGCAGCCAAGGGACAGCAACTAATGAAAAACTGTTTTTT
CASSQGTATNEKLFF
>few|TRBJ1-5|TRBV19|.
TGTGCCAGTAGTATGATCGGGGGATCCCAGCCCCAGCATTTT
CASSMIGGSQPQHF
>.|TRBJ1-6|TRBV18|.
TGTGCCAGCTCCCTACCAGGAGGGGCCAATTCACCCCTCCACTTT
CASSLPGGANSPLHF
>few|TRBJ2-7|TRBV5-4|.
TGTGCCAGCAGCCAGGGGTCCTACGAGCAGTACTTC
CASSQGSYEQYF
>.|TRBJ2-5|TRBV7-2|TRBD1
TGTGCCAGCAGCTTAGGCCCTCCACAGGGGGGCCAAGAGACCCAGTACTTC
CASSLGPPQGGQETQYF
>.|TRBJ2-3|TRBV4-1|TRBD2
TGCGCCAGCGGGCGGACTAGCGGGAGGGCCCCAGATACGCAGTATTTT
CASGRTSGRAPDTQYF
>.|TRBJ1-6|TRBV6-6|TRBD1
TGTGCCAGCAGTTACGTCTCAGGGGGCGATAATTCACCCCTCCACTTT
CASSYVSGGDNSPLHF
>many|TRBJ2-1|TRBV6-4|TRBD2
TGTGCCAGCAGTCCTACTAGCGGCGAATATGATGAGCAGTTCTTC
CASSPTSGEYDEQFF
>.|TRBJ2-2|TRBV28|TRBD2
TGTGCCAGCATTGTAGCGGGAGTGTCGTCTGTCACCGGGGAGCTGTTTTTT
CASIVAGVSSVTGELFF
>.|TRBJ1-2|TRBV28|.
TGTGCCAGCAGTCCACCTTTAACAGGGATAGGCTACACCTTC
CASSPPLTGIGYTF
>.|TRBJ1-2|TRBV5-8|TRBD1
TGTGCCAGCAGCTCGACAGGGGGCTATGGCTACACCTTC
CASSSTGGYGYTF
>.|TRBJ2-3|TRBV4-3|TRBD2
TGCGCCAGCAGCCAAGGACTAGCGGGAGGGCCTAGCACAGATACGCAGTATTTT
CASSQGLAGGPSTDTQYF
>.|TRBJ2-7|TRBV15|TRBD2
TGTGCCACCAGCCGATTAAAGAGCGGGACCCGCTACGAGCAGTACTTC
CATSRLKSGTRYEQYF
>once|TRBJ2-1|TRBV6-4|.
TGTGCCAGCAGTGCTCTAGCTTTCGGTTACAATGAGCAGTTCTTC
CASSALAFGYNEQFF
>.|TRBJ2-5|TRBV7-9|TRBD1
TGTGCCAGCAGCCCCCTCTCGGGAGACAGGGGGCATCTTCGGACCCAGTACTTC
CASSPLSGDRGHLRTQYF
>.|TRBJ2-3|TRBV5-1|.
TGCGCCAGCAGCACCGGGACTAGCACAGATACGCAGTATTTT
CASSTGTSTDTQYF
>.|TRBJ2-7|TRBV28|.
TGTGCCAGCAGTTTAGTTGCCGGGCAGGGTCTCCCCGAGCAGTACTTC
CASSLVAGQGLPEQYF
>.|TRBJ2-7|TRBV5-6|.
TGTGCCAGCAGCTTGAGGGGGTCCTACGAGCAGTACTTC
CASSLRGSYEQYF